The rows below give T cell receptor beta chains drawn from one sample of a study of T cell responses to AZD1222 COVID-19 vaccine. Method: immunoSEQ multiplex PCR; TCRdb's copy keeps in-frame clones and lacks some. The sample holds around 120,000 clones, about 90% seen once. The sequencing used peripheral blood, collected on day 0 of AZD1222 vaccination. The receptor source for this set is an adult in good health. Both conserved end residues are part of each CDR3. A D gene is named only where the DNA matches it firmly. Size tells how often a clone was seen (once, few, many) or the class of an expanded clone, and some rows leave it out.

>-|TRBJ2-6|TRBV10-3|-
CAISESRNSGANVLTF
TGTGCCATCAGTGAGTCGAGGAACTCTGGGGCCAACGTCCTGACTTTC
>-|TRBJ1-1|TRBV5-1|-
CASTYQGIAEAFF
TGCGCCAGCACTTATCAGGGAATAGCTGAAGCTTTCTTT
>-|TRBJ2-2|TRBV28|-
CASSLWATGELFF
TGTGCCAGCAGTTTATGGGCTACCGGGGAGCTGTTTTTT
>TRBD2|TRBJ2-1|TRBV30|-
CAWRGSGLAGAWGRNEQFF
TGTGCCTGGAGGGGATCGGGACTAGCGGGGGCTTGGGGACGGAATGAGCAGTTCTTC
>-|TRBJ1-5|TRBV5-6|-
CASSLDGDQPQHF
TGTGCCAGCAGCTTGGACGGGGATCAGCCCCAGCATTTT
>-|TRBJ1-1|TRBV15|once
CATSRSGWTEAFF
TGTGCCACCAGCAGATCGGGGTGGACTGAAGCTTTCTTT
>TRBD1|TRBJ1-2|TRBV13|-
CASSPRTGGRYGYTF
TGTGCCAGCAGCCCTCGGACAGGCGGAAGATATGGCTACACCTTC
>-|TRBJ2-7|TRBV7-9|few
CASSFDYEQYF
TGTGCCAGCAGCTTCGACTACGAGCAGTACTTC
>-|TRBJ1-1|TRBV28|-
CASTSNTEAFF
TGTGCCAGTACAAGTAACACTGAAGCTTTCTTT
>-|TRBJ1-2|TRBV29-1|-
CSVGSRGDFGYTF
TGCAGCGTTGGTTCCCGGGGAGATTTCGGCTACACCTTC
>TRBD2|TRBJ2-1|TRBV2|-
CATLLAGGGSEQFF
TGTGCCACCTTACTAGCGGGAGGAGGGAGTGAGCAGTTCTTC
>-|TRBJ1-5|TRBV19|-
CASSNRDSNQPQHF
TGTGCCAGTAGTAACCGGGACAGCAATCAGCCCCAGCATTTT
>-|TRBJ1-1|TRBV28|-
CASSFVDSNTEAFF
TGTGCCAGCAGTTTTGTCGACTCGAACACTGAAGCTTTCTTT
>-|TRBJ1-3|TRBV6-5|once
CASSYSLSGNTIYF
TGTGCCAGCAGTTACTCTCTTTCTGGAAACACCATATATTTT
>-|TRBJ1-2|TRBV19|-
CASSRARSRGNYGYTF
TGTGCCAGTAGTAGGGCAAGGTCCCGCGGGAACTATGGCTACACCTTC
>-|TRBJ2-2|TRBV11-2|-
CASTRPPATTGELFF
TGTGCCAGCACCCGACCACCCGCGACCACCGGGGAGCTGTTTTTT
>-|TRBJ2-1|TRBV9|-
CASSVDGQHNEQFF
TGTGCCAGCAGCGTTGATGGTCAGCACAATGAGCAGTTCTTC
>-|TRBJ2-2|TRBV19|-
CASSMGRGGELFF
TGTGCCAGTAGTATGGGGAGAGGGGGGGAGCTGTTTTTT
>-|TRBJ1-2|TRBV25-1|-
CASSEQDYGYTF
TGTGCCAGCAGTGAACAGGACTATGGCTACACCTTC
>TRBD1|TRBJ1-5|TRBV7-8|-
CASSASGTGIGQPQHF
TGTGCCAGCAGCGCTTCCGGGACAGGAATCGGGCAGCCCCAGCATTTT
>-|TRBJ1-4|TRBV15|-
CATSRVGTNEKLFF
TGTGCCACCAGCAGAGTCGGGACAAATGAAAAACTGTTTTTT
>TRBD2|TRBJ2-7|TRBV28|-
CASSRGLAGDLEQYF
TGTGCCAGCAGCAGAGGACTAGCGGGGGACCTCGAGCAGTACTTC
>-|TRBJ1-5|TRBV4-1|-
CASSHGVNQPQHF
TGCGCCAGCAGCCACGGGGTGAATCAGCCCCAGCATTTT
>TRBD1|TRBJ1-6|TRBV7-2|-
CASSLKGARSSPLHF
TGTGCCAGCAGCTTAAAGGGGGCACGATCCTCACCCCTCCACTTT
>-|TRBJ2-2|TRBV5-1|-
CASRGDTGELFF
TGCGCCAGCAGAGGGGATACCGGGGAGCTGTTTTTT
>-|TRBJ2-7|TRBV6-5|once
CASRESYEQYF
TGTGCCAGCCGGGAATCTTACGAGCAGTACTTC
>-|TRBJ1-4|TRBV7-9|once
CASSSDTTNEKLFF
TGTGCCAGCAGCTCCGACACAACTAATGAAAAACTGTTTTTT
>TRBD1|TRBJ1-6|TRBV15|-
CATGQGTRGALHF
TGTGCCACCGGACAGGGAACTCGCGGGGCCCTCCACTTT
>-|TRBJ2-7|TRBV11-1|-
CASRAIRDTAYEQYF
TGTGCCAGCAGGGCTATCCGGGACACTGCCTACGAGCAGTACTTC
>-|TRBJ2-1|TRBV5-1|-
CASSLFTDDNEQFF
TGCGCCAGCAGCTTGTTTACAGACGACAATGAGCAGTTCTTC